This is a list of T cell receptor beta chains from one sample in a study of lymphopenia after photon versus proton radiotherapy. TCRdb keeps only in-frame clones here, not all; method: immunoSEQ multiplex PCR. The table lists tens of thousands of clones, about 90% of them singletons. The input for sequencing was peripheral blood, taken from a patient treated with proton-based radiotherapy. These receptors were taken from a man older than 75 with esophageal cancer. The CDR3 runs from the conserved cysteine through the conserved F or W.

v_call cdr3_aa
TRBV6-5 CASSRGNTEAFF
TRBV4-1 CASSQVLTSDNEQFF
TRBV19 CASQSGQGGYEQYF
TRBV30 CAWTRVNTEAFF
TRBV15 CATSRGPGQGADTQYF
TRBV7-2 CASSFSQGPQPQHF
TRBV30 CAWSVRGASHEQYF
TRBV9 CASSLRQGLNSPLHF
TRBV4-3 CASSQDEGLSSYNEQFF
TRBV7-8 CASSLDWTGSQETQYF
TRBV11-1 CASRGKPEMNTEAFF
TRBV5-6 CASNTQGSGNSFLDTQYF
TRBV4-3 CASSTGGGNGYTF
TRBV5-4 CASSLGQRSYEQYF
TRBV18 CASSRLGNNQPQHF
TRBV6-6 CASSWTGEETQYF
TRBV7-2 CASSLGPLGHQPQHF
TRBV2 CASQRGPTDTQYF
TRBV14 CASSQDERGETQYF
TRBV21-1 CASSKSGFDGYEQYF
TRBV7-2 CASSLNGGDTEAFF
TRBV15 CATSGSDLTVSPLHF
TRBV16 CASSQGQSSWNEQFF
TRBV4-3 CASSQDRTSGVYNEQFF
TRBV5-1 CASSSPGLAGGYEQYF
TRBV6-1 CASSEEMTGTAHVYF
TRBV9 CASSVRPGANVLTF
TRBV7-2 CASSLRQGGERNGYTF
TRBV6-1 CASSGRLAGSYNEQFF
TRBV7-3 CASSLGGREDIQYF
TRBV18 CASSPLGANTGAFF
TRBV5-1 CASSLGGQLGLLFF
TRBV5-1 CASSVGQVTDTQYF
TRBV7-2 CASSSRYNQPQHF
TRBV9 CASSEGLAGSYNEQFF
TRBV14 CASSQGSPASPLHF
TRBV6-5 CASSYSRGGREKLFF
TRBV9 CASSVGDRGLPNYGYTF
TRBV5-5 CASSWTGGLNQPQHF
TRBV7-9 CASSPGTSGGPRETQYF
TRBV5-1 CASSSGTGANYGYTF
TRBV7-2 CASSFSRNRGYRNTEAFF
TRBV10-3 CAISERTSGNTIYF
TRBV29-1 CSVVNRANTEAFF
TRBV7-2 CASSQGLAGVVDTQYF